The source of this T cell receptor delta chain is a study of fetal and pediatric gammadelta thymocytes (dated by TCRdb to 2022 to 2024). Background on the whole study: Previously published data and newly generated, unpublished data were combined in the bulk gammadelta thymocyte repertoires, which were used to strengthen a single-cell study of gammadelta thymocyte development. The set of bulk gammadelta thymocyte repertoires included approximately ten subjects in total: 3 fetal thymus donors and 7 pediatric thymus donors. Bulk gammadelta thymocyte repertoires combined previously published data (refs 27,28) with unpublished data. Bulk TCR repertoire data were added to increase subject numbers and strengthen the CDR3 publicity analysis. The full study reports these points: Compared with post-natal repertoires, fetal gammadelta thymocyte repertoires were previously reported to be enriched for TRDV2, TRGV8 and TRGV9 usage, low N additions and public CDR3s.

This clone is judged large (0.1 to 1%). The antigen it recognizes is unknown. It has no much larger one-base neighbor in the sample; base qualities were not kept. In the same sample, other DNA sequences code for this CDR3. Sequencing relied on an Illumina MiSeq. Regarding the original processing steps: For publicity analysis, the Vgamma9Vdelta2 and nonVgamma9Vdelta2 bulk CDR3 files of each subject were merged into one combined repertoire per subject. Using base R and dplyr, CDR3 publicity was scored on a scale from 0 to 19 by checking each amino acid sequence across 9 single-cell datasets and under 11 bulk repertoires. TCRdb reran clone calling on the public reads with CATT; rows sharing one DNA sequence were then combined. The V and J calls and clone size come from TCRdb's table, not from the authors' own analysis. In all, the sample holds about 1,800 delta-chain clones, and roughly 25% of those were seen once. Roughly 4% of the sample belongs to the ten largest clones.

Thymocytes were stained with Zombie NIR viability dye and antibodies against CD3 (UCHT1), TCRgammadelta (11F2), TCRVgamma9 (IMMU360) and TCRVdelta2 (IMMU389). Bulk TRD and TRG CDR3 repertoires were generated separately from sorted Vgamma9Vdelta2 and nonVgamma9Vdelta2 gammadelta thymocytes of human fetal and pediatric thymuses. Pediatric thymus tissue was obtained in Belgium from children undergoing cardiac surgery. Pediatric thymus donors in the study were aged between about 1 and 12 years. Thymic cell suspensions were made from fetal and post-natal thymuses as previously described. NonVgamma9Vdelta2 thymocytes were sorted as CD3+ gammadeltaTCR+ cells that did not have the Vgamma9+Vdelta2+ phenotype. Cell sorting was done on a FACS Aria III cell sorter (BD Biosciences). Including cysteine and phenylalanine, the CDR3 has 16 amino acids. The CDR3 DNA has 48 bases and is translated from base 1. The junction shows trimming of 3 bases on V and 4 bases on J, and the gene matches do not reach 12 bases of it. Sequences GEAIGNYY (CDR1) and EKD (CDR2) are obtained from the germline V gene.

This TCR was sampled from a child who underwent cardiac surgery and was recorded as healthy. The chain is assembled from TRDV2 and TRDJ1; 8 central bases correspond to TRDD3. Sequenced: non-Vgamma9Vdelta2 gamma-delta T cells from the thymus. The sample's cell subset or site label is to be understood as: CD3+gammadeltaTCR+ thymocytes not co-expressing Vgamma9 and Vdelta2. The CDR3 corresponds to CACDPTGGRSVDKLIF. The DNA sequence is given as TGTGCCTGTGACCCGACTGGGGGCCGATCCGTCGATAAACTCATCTTT.